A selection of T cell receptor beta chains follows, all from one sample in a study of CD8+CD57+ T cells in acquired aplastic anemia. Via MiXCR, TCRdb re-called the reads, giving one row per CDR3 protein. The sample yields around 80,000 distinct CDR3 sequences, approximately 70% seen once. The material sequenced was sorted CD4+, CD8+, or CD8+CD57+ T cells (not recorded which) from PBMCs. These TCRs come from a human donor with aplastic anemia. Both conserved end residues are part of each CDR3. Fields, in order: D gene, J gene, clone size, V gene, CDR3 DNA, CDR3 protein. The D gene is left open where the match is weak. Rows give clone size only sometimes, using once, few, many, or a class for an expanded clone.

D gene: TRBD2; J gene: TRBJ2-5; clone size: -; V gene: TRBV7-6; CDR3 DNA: TGTGCCAGCAGCTTAGCGAGCAGCGGGAGGTGGGAGACCCAGTACTTC; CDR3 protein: CASSLASSGRWETQYF
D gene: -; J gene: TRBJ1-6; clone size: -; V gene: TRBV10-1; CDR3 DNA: TGCGCCAGCTCCCGAGAAAACAATTCACCCCTCCACTTT; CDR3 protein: CASSRENNSPLHF
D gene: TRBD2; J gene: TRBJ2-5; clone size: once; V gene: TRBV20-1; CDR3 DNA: TGCAGTGCTAGCGGGACTAGCGGATTGGAGACCCAGTACTTC; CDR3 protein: CSASGTSGLETQYF
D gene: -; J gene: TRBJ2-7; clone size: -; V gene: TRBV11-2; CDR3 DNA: TGTGCCAGCAGCCAAGACGGAATCACCTACGAGCAGTACTTC; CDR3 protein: CASSQDGITYEQYF
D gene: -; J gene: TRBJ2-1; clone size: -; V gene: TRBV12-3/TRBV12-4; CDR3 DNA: TGTGCCAGCAGTTTGAGGCGGGATTCCCACAATGAGCAGCTCTTC; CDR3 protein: CASSLRRDSHNEQLF
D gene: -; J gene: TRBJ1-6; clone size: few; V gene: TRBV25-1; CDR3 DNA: TGTGCCAGCAGTGGTACACTAAGGGATTCACCCCTCCACTTT; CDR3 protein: CASSGTLRDSPLHF
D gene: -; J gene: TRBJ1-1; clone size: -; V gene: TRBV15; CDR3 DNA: TGTGCCACCAGCTCTCAGGGGAAACGGGGCGATGACACTGAAGCTTTCTTT; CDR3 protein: CATSSQGKRGDDTEAFF
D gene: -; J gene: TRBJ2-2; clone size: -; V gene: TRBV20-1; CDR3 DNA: TGCAGTGCTAGAGTAGAAACCACCGGGGAGCTGTTTTTT; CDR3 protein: CSARVETTGELFF
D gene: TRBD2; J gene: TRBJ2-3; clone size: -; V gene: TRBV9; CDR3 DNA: TGTGCCAGCAGCGTAGAGGCTAGCGGAGATCCCGGACTCACAGATACGCAGTATTTT; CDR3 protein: CASSVEASGDPGLTDTQYF
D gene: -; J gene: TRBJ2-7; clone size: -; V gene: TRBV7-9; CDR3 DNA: TGTGCCAGCAGCTGGACAGCCGATTTCGAGCAGTACTTC; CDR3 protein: CASSWTADFEQYF
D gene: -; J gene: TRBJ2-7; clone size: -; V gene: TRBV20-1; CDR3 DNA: TGCAGTGCTAGAGATTACCGGTCGGACGAGCAGTACTTC; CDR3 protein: CSARDYRSDEQYF
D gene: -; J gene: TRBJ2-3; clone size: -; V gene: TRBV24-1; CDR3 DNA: TGTGCCACCAGTGCCGTGGATACGCAGTATTTT; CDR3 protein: CATSAVDTQYF
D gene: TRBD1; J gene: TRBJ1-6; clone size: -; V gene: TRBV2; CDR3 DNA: TGTGCCAGCAGTGAGACAGGGTCGTCACCCCTCCACTTT; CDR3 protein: CASSETGSSPLHF
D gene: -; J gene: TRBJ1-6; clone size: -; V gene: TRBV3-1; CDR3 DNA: TGTGCCAGCAGCCGGACGGTAAATAATTCACCCCTCCACTTT; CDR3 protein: CASSRTVNNSPLHF
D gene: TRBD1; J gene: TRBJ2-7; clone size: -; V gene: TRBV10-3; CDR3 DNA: TGTGCCATCGGGACAGTTAAAGAGCAGTACTTC; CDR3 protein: CAIGTVKEQYF
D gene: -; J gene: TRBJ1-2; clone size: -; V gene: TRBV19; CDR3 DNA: TGTGCCAGTACCGCAGGGTTCGTGGGCTACACCTTC; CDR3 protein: CASTAGFVGYTF
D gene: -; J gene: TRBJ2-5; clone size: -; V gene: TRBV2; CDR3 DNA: TGTGCCAGCAGTGCATCACCCACGCTCGGGACCCAGTACTTC; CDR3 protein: CASSASPTLGTQYF
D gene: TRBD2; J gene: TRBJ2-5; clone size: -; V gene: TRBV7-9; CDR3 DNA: TGTGCCAGCAGCTTATTGTCTAGCGGGGGGGCCGAGACCCAGTACTTC; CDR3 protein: CASSLLSSGGAETQYF
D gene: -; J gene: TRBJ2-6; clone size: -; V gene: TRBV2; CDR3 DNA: TGTGCCAGCAGTGAGGAAGGAACTGGGGCCAACGTCCTGACTTTC; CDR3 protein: CASSEEGTGANVLTF
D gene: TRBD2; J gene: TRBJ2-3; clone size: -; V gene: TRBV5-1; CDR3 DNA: TGCGCCAGCAGCTTGTCGGGGGGGAACACAGATACGCAGTATTTT; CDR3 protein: CASSLSGGNTDTQYF
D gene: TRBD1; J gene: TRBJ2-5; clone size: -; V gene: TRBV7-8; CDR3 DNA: TGTGCCAGCAGTCCCCGGGACAGGGGGCTGGAGACCCAGTACTTC; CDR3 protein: CASSPRDRGLETQYF
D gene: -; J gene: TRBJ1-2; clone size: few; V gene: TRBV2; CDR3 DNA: TGTGCCAGCAGAGCTAACTATGGCTACACCTTC; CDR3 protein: CASRANYGYTF
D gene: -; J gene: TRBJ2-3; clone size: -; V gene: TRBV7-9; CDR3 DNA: TGTGCCAGCAGCTTCTGGGAGGCAGATACGCAGTATTTT; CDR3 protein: CASSFWEADTQYF
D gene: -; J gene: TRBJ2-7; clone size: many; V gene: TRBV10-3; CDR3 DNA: TGTGCCATCACCCGGGCGCCGCGGGGTTACGAGCAGTACTTC; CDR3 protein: CAITRAPRGYEQYF
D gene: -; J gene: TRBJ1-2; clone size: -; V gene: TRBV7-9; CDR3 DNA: TGTGCCAGCAGCTTAGCGGGGGACAACTATGGCTACACCTTC; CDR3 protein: CASSLAGDNYGYTF
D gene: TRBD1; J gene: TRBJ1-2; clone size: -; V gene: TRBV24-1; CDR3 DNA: TGTGCCACCAGTGCCGGACAGGGTAATGGCTACACCTTC; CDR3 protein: CATSAGQGNGYTF
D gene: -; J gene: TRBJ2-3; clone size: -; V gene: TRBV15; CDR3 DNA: TGTGCCACCAGCAGAGAACAGGGCAGTCCCACAGATACGCAGTATTTT; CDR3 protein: CATSREQGSPTDTQYF
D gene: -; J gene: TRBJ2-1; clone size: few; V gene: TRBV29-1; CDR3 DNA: TGCAGCGTTGAAGTGGGAGTCCCCTACAATGAGCAGTTCTTC; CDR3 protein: CSVEVGVPYNEQFF
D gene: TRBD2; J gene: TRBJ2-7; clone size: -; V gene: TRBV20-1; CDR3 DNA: TGCAGTGCTAGTACTAGCGGGTACGAGCAGTACTTC; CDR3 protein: CSASTSGYEQYF
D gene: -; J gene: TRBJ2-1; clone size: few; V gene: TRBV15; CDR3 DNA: TGTGCCACCAGCAGAGCCCAGTACAATGAGCAGTTCTTC; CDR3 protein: CATSRAQYNEQFF
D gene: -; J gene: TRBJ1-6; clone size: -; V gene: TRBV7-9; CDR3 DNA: TGTGCCAGCAGCTTCTCAGGTTCACCCCTCCACTTT; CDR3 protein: CASSFSGSPLHF
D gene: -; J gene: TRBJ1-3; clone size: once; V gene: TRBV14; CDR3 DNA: TGTGCCAGCAGCGCCCTCGGTGGAAACACCATATATTTT; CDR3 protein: CASSALGGNTIYF
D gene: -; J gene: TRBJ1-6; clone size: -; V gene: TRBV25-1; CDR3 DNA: TGTGCCAGCAGTGAAAGTGGGAGCTCCTATAATTCACCCCTCCACTTT; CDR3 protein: CASSESGSSYNSPLHF
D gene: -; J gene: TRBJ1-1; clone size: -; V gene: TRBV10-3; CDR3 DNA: TGTGCCATCAGTGCCCCTGGCAGGGTGGGCACTGAAGCTTTCTTT; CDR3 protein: CAISAPGRVGTEAFF
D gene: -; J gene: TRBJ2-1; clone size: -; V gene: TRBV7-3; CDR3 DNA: TGTGCCAGCAGCTCGTCTAGTGGGGATGAGCAGTTCTTC; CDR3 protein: CASSSSSGDEQFF
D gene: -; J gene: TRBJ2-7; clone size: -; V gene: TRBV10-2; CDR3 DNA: TGCGCCAGCAGTGACCCCGGGACGGCGGGCGGGCCCTACGAGCAGTACTTC; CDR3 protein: CASSDPGTAGGPYEQYF
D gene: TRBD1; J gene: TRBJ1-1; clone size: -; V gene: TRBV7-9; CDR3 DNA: TGTGCCAGCAGCGCGGTGACAGGGAGGAACACTGAAGCTTTCTTT; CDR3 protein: CASSAVTGRNTEAFF
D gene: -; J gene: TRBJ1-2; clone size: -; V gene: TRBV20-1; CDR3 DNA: TGCAGTGCTGGGGGGGGGGCCTATGGCTACACCTTC; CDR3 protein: CSAGGGAYGYTF
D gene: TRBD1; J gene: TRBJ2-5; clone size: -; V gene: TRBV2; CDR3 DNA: TGTGCCAGCAGTGTTAGGGACAGGGCAGGGGAGACCCAGTACTTC; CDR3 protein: CASSVRDRAGETQYF
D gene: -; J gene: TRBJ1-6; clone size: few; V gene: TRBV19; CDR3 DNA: TGTGCCAGTAGCTCCAGGGATAATTCACCCCTCCACTTT; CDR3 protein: CASSSRDNSPLHF
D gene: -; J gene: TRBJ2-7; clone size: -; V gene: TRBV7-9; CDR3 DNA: TGTGCCAGCAGCTTAGTTTTCAGCTACGAGCAGTACTTC; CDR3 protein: CASSLVFSYEQYF
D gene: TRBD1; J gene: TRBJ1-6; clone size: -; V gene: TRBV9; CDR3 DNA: TGTGCCAGCAGCGTCGGACAGGTCAATTCACCCCTCCACTTT; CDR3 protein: CASSVGQVNSPLHF
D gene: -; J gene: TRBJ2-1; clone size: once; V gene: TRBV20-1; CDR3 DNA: TGCAGTGCTAGAGATAGTGGACACCTAGACAATGAGCAGTTCTTC; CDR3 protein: CSARDSGHLDNEQFF
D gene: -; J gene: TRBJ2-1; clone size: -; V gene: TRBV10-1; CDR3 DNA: TGCGCCAGCAGTGATATTAATGAGCAGTTCTTC; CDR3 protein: CASSDINEQFF
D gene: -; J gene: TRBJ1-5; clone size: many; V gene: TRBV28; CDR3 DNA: TGTGCCTCAACTCTTCGGAGCAATCAGCCCCAGCATTTT; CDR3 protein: CASTLRSNQPQHF
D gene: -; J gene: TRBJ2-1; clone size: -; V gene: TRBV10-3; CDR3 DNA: TGTGCCATCAAACCTGTTGAGGCCTCCAATGAGCAGTTCTTC; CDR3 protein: CAIKPVEASNEQFF
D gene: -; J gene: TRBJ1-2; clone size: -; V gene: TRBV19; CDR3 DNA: TGTGCCAGTAAAAAGGGGAACTATGGCTACACCTTC; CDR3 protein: CASKKGNYGYTF
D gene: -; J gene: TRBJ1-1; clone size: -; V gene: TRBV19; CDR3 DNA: TGTGCCAGTAGTATAGCCAGGGGCACTGAAGCTTTCTTT; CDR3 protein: CASSIARGTEAFF
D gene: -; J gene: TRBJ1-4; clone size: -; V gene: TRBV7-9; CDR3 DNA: TGTGCCAGCAGCCCACAGGGAACTAATGAAAAACTGTTTTTT; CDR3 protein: CASSPQGTNEKLFF
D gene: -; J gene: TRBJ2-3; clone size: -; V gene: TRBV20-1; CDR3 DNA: TGCAGTGCTAGAGATCTTGCGGAAGGAGGTACGCAGTATTTT; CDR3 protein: CSARDLAEGGTQYF
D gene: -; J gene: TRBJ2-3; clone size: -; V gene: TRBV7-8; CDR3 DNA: TGTGCCAGCAACCTACCGGGACTCGACACAGATACGCAGTATTTT; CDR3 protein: CASNLPGLDTDTQYF